This T cell receptor (beta chain) was observed in a study of T cell responses to AZD1222 COVID-19 vaccine. Notes on the study in general: Rises in breadth and depth of Spike-specific TCRs came after two AZD1222 doses. Targeting of unmutated variant regions was reportedly seen in nearly half of spike-specific TCRs. Spike as a whole was targeted by vaccine-associated CD4 TCRs, dominant at 160-218 and 743-854. It was only after the peak T cell response that any repertoires were sampled.

Concerning this clone itself: Its target is unknown.

Sequencing used immunoSEQ multiplex PCR; TCRdb keeps in-frame clones, though not all of them. This table has 150,000 to 200,000 clones, under 95% appearing once. CDR1 and CDR2 from the germline V gene are SGDLS and YYNGEE. The CDR3 length is 16 residues. The V and J ends lost 3 bases and 2 bases respectively, with 17 bases between them. This sample comprised peripheral blood, obtained on day 0 of AZD1222 vaccination. The rearrangement uses TRBV9 and TRBJ1-2; weak D call: TRBD1 (5 bases). The TCR originated in an adult in good health. CDR3 region: CASSAGPRGTNYGYTF. The DNA for the CDR3 is TGTGCCAGCAGCGCAGGGCCGAGGGGAACCAACTATGGCTACACCTTC. Variable domain in full (rest from reference TRBV9 and TRBJ1-2): DSGVTQTPKHLITATGQRVTLRCSPRSGDLSVYWYQQSLDQGLQFLIQYYNGEERAKGNILERFSAQQFPDLHSELNLSSLELGDSALYFCASSAGPRGTNYGYTFGSGTRLTVV.